This T cell receptor beta chain was profiled in a study of patients and donors after allogeneic stem cell transplantation. Via MiXCR, TCRdb re-called the RT-PCR reads, giving one row per CDR3 protein. The sample has 20,000 to 30,000 distinct CDR3 sequences, 8.1% seen once. Germline V gene sequence: CDR1 SGHVS, CDR2 FQNEAQ. The CDR3 has 13 amino acids. Trimming stripped 5 bases from V and 3 bases from J, with 10 bases between. This clonotype was counted at least ten times. This sequence joins TRBV7-8 and TRBJ1-1; unclear D gene. Sequenced material: blood, either unsorted or a sorted T cell fraction (not recorded which). This receptor was obtained from a human donor who was either an allogeneic HSCT recipient or a stem cell or donor lymphocyte infusion donor (not recorded which). It is not recorded whose cells these are; they may come from a transplant donor. The CDR3: CASSARRDTEAFF. The CDR3 DNA reads as TGTGCCAGCAGCGCCCGACGGGACACTGAAGCTTTCTTT.